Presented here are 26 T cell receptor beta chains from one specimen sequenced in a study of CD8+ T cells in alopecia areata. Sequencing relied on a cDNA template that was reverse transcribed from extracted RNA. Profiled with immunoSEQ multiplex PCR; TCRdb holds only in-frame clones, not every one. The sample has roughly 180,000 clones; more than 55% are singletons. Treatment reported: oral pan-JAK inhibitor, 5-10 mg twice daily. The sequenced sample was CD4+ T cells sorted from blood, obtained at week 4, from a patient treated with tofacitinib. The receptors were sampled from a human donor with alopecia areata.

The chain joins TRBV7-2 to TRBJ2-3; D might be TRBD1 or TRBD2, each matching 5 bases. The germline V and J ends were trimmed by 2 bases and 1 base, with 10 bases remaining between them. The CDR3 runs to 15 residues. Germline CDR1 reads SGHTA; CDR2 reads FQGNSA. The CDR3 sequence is CASSLRDPRTDTQYF. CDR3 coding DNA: TGTGCCAGCAGCTTAAGGGACCCACGCACAGATACGCAGTATTTT.

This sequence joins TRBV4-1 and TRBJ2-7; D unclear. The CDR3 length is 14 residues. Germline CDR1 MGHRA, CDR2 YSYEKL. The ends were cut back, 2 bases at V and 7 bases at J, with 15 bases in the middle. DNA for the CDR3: TGCGCCAGCAGCCAAACCGTTCCCTACGAAGAGCAGTACTTC. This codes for CASSQTVPYEEQYF.

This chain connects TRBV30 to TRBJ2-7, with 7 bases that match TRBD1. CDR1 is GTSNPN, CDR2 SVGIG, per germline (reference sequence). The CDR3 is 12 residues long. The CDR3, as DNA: TGTGCTTCGACGGGGACAGCCTACGAGCAGTACTTC. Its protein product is CASTGTAYEQYF.

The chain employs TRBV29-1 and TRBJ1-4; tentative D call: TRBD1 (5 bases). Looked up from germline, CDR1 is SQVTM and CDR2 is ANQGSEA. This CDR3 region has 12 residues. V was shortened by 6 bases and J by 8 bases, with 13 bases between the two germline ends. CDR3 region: CSVRDGDEKLFF. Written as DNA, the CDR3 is TGCAGCGTGCGAGACGGGGACGAAAAACTGTTTTTT.

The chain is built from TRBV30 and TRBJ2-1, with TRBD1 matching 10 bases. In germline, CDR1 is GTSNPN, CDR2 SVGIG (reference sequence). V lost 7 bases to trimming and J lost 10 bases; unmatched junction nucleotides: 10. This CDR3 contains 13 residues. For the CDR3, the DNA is TGTGCCTCGCCGGGACAGGGGATAGGGGAGCAGTTCTTC. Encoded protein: CASPGQGIGEQFF.

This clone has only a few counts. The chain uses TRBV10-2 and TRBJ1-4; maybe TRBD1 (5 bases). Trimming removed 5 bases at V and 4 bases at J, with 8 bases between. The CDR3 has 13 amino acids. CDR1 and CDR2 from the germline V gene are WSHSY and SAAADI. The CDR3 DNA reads TGCGCCAGCAGTCCAGGGATTAATGAAAAACTGTTTTTT. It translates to CASSPGINEKLFF.

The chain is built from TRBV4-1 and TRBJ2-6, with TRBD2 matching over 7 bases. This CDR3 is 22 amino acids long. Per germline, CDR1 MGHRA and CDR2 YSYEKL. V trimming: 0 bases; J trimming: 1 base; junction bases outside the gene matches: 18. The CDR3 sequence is CASSQDRSRGSPGGSGANVLTF. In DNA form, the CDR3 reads TGCGCCAGCAGCCAAGACCGTAGCCGCGGGTCTCCGGGAGGATCTGGGGCCAACGTCCTGACTTTC.

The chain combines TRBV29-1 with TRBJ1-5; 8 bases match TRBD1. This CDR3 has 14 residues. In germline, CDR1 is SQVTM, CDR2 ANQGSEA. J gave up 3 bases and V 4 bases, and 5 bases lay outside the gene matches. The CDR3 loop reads CSVAPGGTNQPQHF. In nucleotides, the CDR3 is TGCAGCGTTGCCCCAGGGGGCACCAATCAGCCCCAGCATTTT.

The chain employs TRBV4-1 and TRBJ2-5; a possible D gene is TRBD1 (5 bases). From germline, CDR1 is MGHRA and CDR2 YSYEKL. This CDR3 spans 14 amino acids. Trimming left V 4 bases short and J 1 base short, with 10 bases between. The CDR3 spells CASSLRQIQETQYF. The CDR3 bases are TGCGCCAGCAGCCTTCGACAGATCCAAGAGACCCAGTACTTC.

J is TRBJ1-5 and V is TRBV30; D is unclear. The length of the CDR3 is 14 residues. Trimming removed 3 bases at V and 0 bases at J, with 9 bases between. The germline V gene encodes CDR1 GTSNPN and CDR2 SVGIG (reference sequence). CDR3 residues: CAWSAMDSNQPQHF. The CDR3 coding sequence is TGTGCCTGGAGCGCCATGGATAGCAATCAGCCCCAGCATTTT.

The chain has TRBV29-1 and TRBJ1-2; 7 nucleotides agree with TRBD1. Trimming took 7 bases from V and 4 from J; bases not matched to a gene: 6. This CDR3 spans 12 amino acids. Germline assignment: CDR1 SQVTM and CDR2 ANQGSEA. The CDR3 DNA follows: TGCAGCGCCGTCGACAGGGCCTATGGCTACACCTTC. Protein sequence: CSAVDRAYGYTF.

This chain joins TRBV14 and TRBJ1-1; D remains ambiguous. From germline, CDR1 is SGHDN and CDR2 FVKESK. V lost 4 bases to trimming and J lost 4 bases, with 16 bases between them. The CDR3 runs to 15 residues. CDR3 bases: TGTGCCAGCAGCCGATTAGGGAACTCGGGCACTGAAGCTTTCTTT. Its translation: CASSRLGNSGTEAFF.

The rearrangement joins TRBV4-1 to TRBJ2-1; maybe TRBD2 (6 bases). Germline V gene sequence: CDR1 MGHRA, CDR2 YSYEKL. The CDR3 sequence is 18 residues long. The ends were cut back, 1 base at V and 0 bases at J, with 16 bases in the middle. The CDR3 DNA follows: TGCGCCAGCAGCCAAGGGTTGGCGAGGGGAGGCTCCTACAATGAGCAGTTCTTC. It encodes CASSQGLARGGSYNEQFF.

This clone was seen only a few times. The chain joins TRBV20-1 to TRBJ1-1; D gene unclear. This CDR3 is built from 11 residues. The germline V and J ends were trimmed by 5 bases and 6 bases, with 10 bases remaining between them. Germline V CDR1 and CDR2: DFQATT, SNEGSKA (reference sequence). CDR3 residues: CSAGSRAEAFF. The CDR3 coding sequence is TGCAGTGCTGGGTCAAGGGCTGAAGCTTTCTTT.

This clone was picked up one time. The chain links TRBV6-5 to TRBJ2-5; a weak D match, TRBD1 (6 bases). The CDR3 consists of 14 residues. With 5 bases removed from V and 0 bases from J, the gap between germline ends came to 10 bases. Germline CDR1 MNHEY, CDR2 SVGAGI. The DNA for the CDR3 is TGTGCCAGCAGTGAACAGGGATACCAAGAGACCCAGTACTTC. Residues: CASSEQGYQETQYF.

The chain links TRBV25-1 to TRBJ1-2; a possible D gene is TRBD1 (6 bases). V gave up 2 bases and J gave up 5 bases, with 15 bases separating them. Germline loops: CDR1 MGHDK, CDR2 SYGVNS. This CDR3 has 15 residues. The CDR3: CASSERGTGRYGYTF. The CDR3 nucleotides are TGTGCCAGCAGTGAAAGGGGAACAGGGAGGTATGGCTACACCTTC.

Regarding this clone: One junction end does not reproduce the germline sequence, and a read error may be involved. This chain's CDR3 is CTSSSGTGGWMSKGYTF. The CDR3 DNA sequence: TGTACCAGCAGCTCCGGGACAGGGGGCTGGATGAGTAAGGGCTACACCTTC. The chain has TRBV7-9 and TRBJ1-2, with 12 bases aligning to TRBD1. The CDR3 has 17 amino acids. Looked up from germline, CDR1 is SEHNR and CDR2 is FQNEAQ (reference sequence).

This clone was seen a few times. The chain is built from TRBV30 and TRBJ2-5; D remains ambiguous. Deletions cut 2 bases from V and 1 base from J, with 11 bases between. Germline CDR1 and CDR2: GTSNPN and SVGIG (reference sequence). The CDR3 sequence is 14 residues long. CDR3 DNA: TGTGCCTGGAGTCCTGGGTTACTCCAAGAGACCCAGTACTTC. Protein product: CAWSPGLLQETQYF.

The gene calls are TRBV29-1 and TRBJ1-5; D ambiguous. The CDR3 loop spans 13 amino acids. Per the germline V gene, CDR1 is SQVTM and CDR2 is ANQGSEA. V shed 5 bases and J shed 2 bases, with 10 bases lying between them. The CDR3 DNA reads TGCAGCGTTAAGGAATTGGGCAATCAGCCCCAGCATTTT. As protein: CSVKELGNQPQHF.

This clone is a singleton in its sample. Here the CDR3 reads CSVGRVEYGYTF. CDR3 in DNA: TGCAGCGTGGGCAGGGTAGAATATGGCTACACCTTC. The V and J genes are TRBV29-1 and TRBJ1-2; TRBD1 is a possible D gene (5 bases). The V gene's germline CDR1 is SQVTM and CDR2 ANQGSEA. The CDR3 covers 12 residues. V was trimmed by 6 bases and J by 5 bases, leaving 13 bases between them.

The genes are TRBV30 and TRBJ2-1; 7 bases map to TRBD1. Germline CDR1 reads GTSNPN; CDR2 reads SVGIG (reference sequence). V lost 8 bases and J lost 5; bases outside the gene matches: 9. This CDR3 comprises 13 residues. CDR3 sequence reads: CAGRTGGNNEQFF. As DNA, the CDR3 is TGTGCCGGACGGACAGGCGGCAACAATGAGCAGTTCTTC.

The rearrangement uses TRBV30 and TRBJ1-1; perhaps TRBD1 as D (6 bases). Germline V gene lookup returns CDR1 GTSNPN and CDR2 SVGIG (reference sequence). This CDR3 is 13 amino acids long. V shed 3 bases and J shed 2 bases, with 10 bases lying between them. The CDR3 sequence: CAWRGALNTEAFF. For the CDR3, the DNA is TGTGCCTGGAGGGGGGCTTTAAACACTGAAGCTTTCTTT.

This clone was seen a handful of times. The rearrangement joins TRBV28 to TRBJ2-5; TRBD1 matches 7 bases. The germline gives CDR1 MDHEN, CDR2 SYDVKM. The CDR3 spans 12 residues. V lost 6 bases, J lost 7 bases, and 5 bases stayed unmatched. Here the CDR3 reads CASRRPGGTQYF. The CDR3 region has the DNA TGTGCCAGCAGAAGACCAGGGGGGACCCAGTACTTC. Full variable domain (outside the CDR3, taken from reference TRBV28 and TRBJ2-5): DVKVTQSSRYLVKRTGEKVFLECVQDMDHENMFWYRQDPGLGLRLIYFSYDVKMKEKGDIPEGYSVSREKKERFSLILESASTNQTSMYLCASRRPGGTQYFGPGTRLLVL.

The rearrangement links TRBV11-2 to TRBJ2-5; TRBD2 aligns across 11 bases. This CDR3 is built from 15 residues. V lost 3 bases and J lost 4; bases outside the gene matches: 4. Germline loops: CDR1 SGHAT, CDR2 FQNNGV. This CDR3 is CASSFGLAGGETQYF. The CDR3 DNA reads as TGTGCCAGCAGCTTCGGACTAGCGGGTGGAGAGACCCAGTACTTC.

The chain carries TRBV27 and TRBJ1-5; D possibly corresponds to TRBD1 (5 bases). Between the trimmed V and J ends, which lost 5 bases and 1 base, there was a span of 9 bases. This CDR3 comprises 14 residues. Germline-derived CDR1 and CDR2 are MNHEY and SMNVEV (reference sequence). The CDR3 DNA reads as TGTGCCAGCAGTCGCCGGGACAGCAATCAGCCCCAGCATTTT. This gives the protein CASSRRDSNQPQHF.

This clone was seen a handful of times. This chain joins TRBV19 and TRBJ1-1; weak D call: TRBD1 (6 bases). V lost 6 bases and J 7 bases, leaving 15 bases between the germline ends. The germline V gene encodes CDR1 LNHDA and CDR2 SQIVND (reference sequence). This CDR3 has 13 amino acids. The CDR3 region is CASRPQGRLEAFF. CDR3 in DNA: TGTGCCAGTAGACCACAGGGACGCCTTGAAGCTTTCTTT.